A selection of T cell receptor beta chains follows, all from one sample in a study of identical twins. TCRdb reprocessed the 5' RACE reads via MiXCR and lists one record per CDR3 protein. The data show approximately 220,000 distinct CDR3 sequences, 6% to 8.5% seen once. These data were likewise used in another study, on yellow fever vaccine responses in identical twins.

Sequenced material: CD8+ T cells sorted from blood. These receptors were obtained from a woman younger than 30 in good health. CDR3s include the opening cysteine and the closing phenylalanine or tryptophan. The D gene is left open where the match is weak. The size of a clone is reported for some rows only, either as once, few or many, or as a class for expanded clones.

j_gene: TRBJ2-1
d_gene: TRBD1
abundance: many
v_gene: TRBV11-2
CDR3aa: CASSLAAGGDEQFF
CDR3nt: TGTGCCAGCAGCTTAGCGGCAGGGGGAGATGAGCAGTTCTTC

j_gene: TRBJ2-5
d_gene: NA
abundance: few
v_gene: TRBV7-6
CDR3aa: CASSYLLRETQYF
CDR3nt: TGTGCCAGCAGTTATCTCCTCAGGGAGACCCAGTACTTC

j_gene: TRBJ2-3
d_gene: TRBD1
abundance: few
v_gene: TRBV5-4
CDR3aa: CASSLTGGDSTDTQYF
CDR3nt: TGTGCCAGCAGCTTGACAGGGGGCGACAGCACAGATACGCAGTATTTT

j_gene: TRBJ2-7
d_gene: TRBD2
abundance: many
v_gene: TRBV27
CDR3aa: CASSSGISYEQYF
CDR3nt: TGTGCCAGCAGTAGCGGGATTTCCTACGAGCAGTACTTC

j_gene: TRBJ2-6
d_gene: TRBD2
abundance: NA
v_gene: TRBV12-3/TRBV12-4
CDR3aa: CASSFGLAGGGGANVLTF
CDR3nt: TGTGCCAGCAGTTTTGGGCTAGCGGGAGGTGGTGGGGCCAACGTCCTGACTTTC

j_gene: TRBJ2-1
d_gene: TRBD2
abundance: few
v_gene: TRBV15
CDR3aa: CATSRDTGAGEQFF
CDR3nt: TGTGCCACCAGCAGAGATACGGGAGCGGGGGAGCAGTTCTTC

j_gene: TRBJ2-5
d_gene: NA
abundance: NA
v_gene: TRBV9
CDR3aa: CASSSDSQETQYF
CDR3nt: TGTGCCAGCAGCTCGGACAGCCAAGAGACCCAGTACTTC

j_gene: TRBJ2-7
d_gene: NA
abundance: many
v_gene: TRBV20-1
CDR3aa: CSASLLGIYEQYF
CDR3nt: TGCAGTGCTAGCCTCCTGGGGATCTACGAGCAGTACTTC

j_gene: TRBJ2-1
d_gene: TRBD2
abundance: many
v_gene: TRBV15
CDR3aa: CATSTTSGHNEQFF
CDR3nt: TGTGCCACCAGCACGACTAGCGGCCACAATGAGCAGTTCTTC

j_gene: TRBJ1-6
d_gene: TRBD1
abundance: NA
v_gene: TRBV7-9
CDR3aa: CASSQGQGENSPLHF
CDR3nt: TGTGCCAGCAGCCAGGGACAGGGGGAGAATTCACCCCTCCACTTT

j_gene: TRBJ2-7
d_gene: TRBD1
abundance: many
v_gene: TRBV24-1
CDR3aa: CATSADRGYEQYF
CDR3nt: TGTGCCACCAGTGCGGACAGGGGTTACGAGCAGTACTTC

j_gene: TRBJ2-2
d_gene: TRBD2
abundance: NA
v_gene: TRBV20-1
CDR3aa: CSASGREAGELFF
CDR3nt: TGCAGTGCTAGCGGGAGGGAGGCCGGGGAGCTGTTTTTT

j_gene: TRBJ2-3
d_gene: NA
abundance: few
v_gene: TRBV6-2/TRBV6-3
CDR3aa: CASSYRSGGPDTQYF
CDR3nt: TGTGCCAGCAGTTACCGAAGCGGCGGCCCAGATACGCAGTATTTT

j_gene: TRBJ2-3
d_gene: NA
abundance: NA
v_gene: TRBV28
CDR3aa: CASSSPQSTDTQYF
CDR3nt: TGTGCCAGCAGTTCCCCGCAAAGCACAGATACGCAGTATTTT

j_gene: TRBJ2-3
d_gene: NA
abundance: NA
v_gene: TRBV7-8
CDR3aa: CASSLDGHTDTQYF
CDR3nt: TGTGCCAGCAGCTTGGACGGCCACACAGATACGCAGTATTTT

j_gene: TRBJ1-5
d_gene: TRBD1
abundance: many
v_gene: TRBV28
CDR3aa: CASSLYRGQNNQPQHF
CDR3nt: TGTGCCAGCAGTTTATACCGGGGACAGAACAATCAGCCCCAGCATTTT

j_gene: TRBJ1-2
d_gene: TRBD1
abundance: many
v_gene: TRBV15
CDR3aa: CATSRDWDRQNYGYTF
CDR3nt: TGTGCCACCAGCAGAGATTGGGACAGACAGAACTATGGCTACACCTTC

j_gene: TRBJ1-5
d_gene: NA
abundance: many
v_gene: TRBV12-3/TRBV12-4
CDR3aa: CASSLGGRDPDRPQHF
CDR3nt: TGTGCCAGCAGTTTGGGGGGCAGGGACCCGGATCGGCCCCAGCATTTT

j_gene: TRBJ2-3
d_gene: NA
abundance: NA
v_gene: TRBV20-1
CDR3aa: CSADEGDTSTDTQYF
CDR3nt: TGCAGTGCTGACGAAGGGGATACGAGCACAGATACGCAGTATTTT

j_gene: TRBJ2-1
d_gene: TRBD2
abundance: few
v_gene: TRBV20-1
CDR3aa: CSATTSGRQSEQFF
CDR3nt: TGCAGTGCAACGACTAGCGGGAGACAAAGTGAGCAGTTCTTC

j_gene: TRBJ2-7
d_gene: NA
abundance: few
v_gene: TRBV4-1
CDR3aa: CASSQDGNRYEQYF
CDR3nt: TGCGCCAGCAGCCAAGACGGGAACAGGTACGAGCAGTACTTC

j_gene: TRBJ2-7
d_gene: TRBD2
abundance: NA
v_gene: TRBV5-3
CDR3aa: CARSPGPSGGLGEQYF
CDR3nt: TGTGCCAGGAGCCCCGGGCCTAGCGGGGGCCTAGGTGAGCAGTACTTC

j_gene: TRBJ1-2
d_gene: NA
abundance: many
v_gene: TRBV29-1
CDR3aa: CSAEEGVDYGYTF
CDR3nt: TGCAGCGCCGAGGAGGGGGTGGATTATGGCTACACCTTC

j_gene: TRBJ2-7
d_gene: NA
abundance: many
v_gene: TRBV29-1
CDR3aa: CSVEGIQGRGYEQYF
CDR3nt: TGCAGCGTTGAAGGTATTCAGGGTAGGGGCTACGAGCAGTACTTC

j_gene: TRBJ2-3
d_gene: NA
abundance: few
v_gene: TRBV28
CDR3aa: CASSSLVLALADTQYF
CDR3nt: TGTGCCAGCAGCTCTTTAGTACTAGCATTGGCAGATACGCAGTATTTT

j_gene: TRBJ2-1
d_gene: NA
abundance: few
v_gene: TRBV27
CDR3aa: CASSRTIDSSYNEQFF
CDR3nt: TGTGCCAGCAGCCGCACTATAGACAGCTCCTACAATGAGCAGTTCTTC

j_gene: TRBJ2-2
d_gene: NA
abundance: NA
v_gene: TRBV4-1
CDR3aa: CASSQDPGSGELFF
CDR3nt: TGCGCCAGCAGCCAAGATCCGGGCTCGGGGGAGCTGTTTTTT

j_gene: TRBJ2-1
d_gene: NA
abundance: many
v_gene: TRBV29-1
CDR3aa: CSVETGTYYNEQFF
CDR3nt: TGCAGCGTTGAAACGGGAACTTACTACAATGAGCAGTTCTTC

j_gene: TRBJ2-1
d_gene: NA
abundance: NA
v_gene: TRBV6-1
CDR3aa: CASSELWRSSYNEQFF
CDR3nt: TGTGCCAGCAGTGAACTTTGGCGAAGCTCCTACAATGAGCAGTTCTTC

j_gene: TRBJ2-2
d_gene: NA
abundance: NA
v_gene: TRBV2
CDR3aa: CASRGHLENTGELFF
CDR3nt: TGTGCCAGCCGCGGACATCTTGAGAACACCGGGGAGCTGTTTTTT

j_gene: TRBJ1-2
d_gene: TRBD1
abundance: NA
v_gene: TRBV20-1
CDR3aa: CSARQGSNYGYTF
CDR3nt: TGCAGTGCTCGACAGGGCTCTAACTATGGCTACACCTTC

j_gene: TRBJ2-5
d_gene: TRBD2
abundance: NA
v_gene: TRBV5-5
CDR3aa: CASSLEVAGGVETQYF
CDR3nt: TGTGCCAGCAGCTTGGAGGTAGCGGGGGGGGTAGAGACCCAGTACTTC

j_gene: TRBJ2-2
d_gene: NA
abundance: few
v_gene: TRBV19
CDR3aa: CASSSSENANTGELFF
CDR3nt: TGTGCCAGTAGTAGTAGCGAGAACGCGAACACCGGGGAGCTGTTTTTT

j_gene: TRBJ2-1
d_gene: TRBD2
abundance: NA
v_gene: TRBV2
CDR3aa: CASRVGLAPVNEQFF
CDR3nt: TGTGCCAGCAGGGTCGGACTAGCGCCCGTTAATGAGCAGTTCTTC

j_gene: TRBJ2-3
d_gene: TRBD2
abundance: many
v_gene: TRBV15
CDR3aa: CATSIEAGGFTDTQYF
CDR3nt: TGTGCCACCAGCATAGAGGCGGGAGGATTCACAGATACGCAGTATTTT

j_gene: TRBJ2-2
d_gene: NA
abundance: NA
v_gene: TRBV25-1
CDR3aa: CASSGQLANTGELFF
CDR3nt: TGTGCCAGCTCTGGACAGCTCGCGAACACCGGGGAGCTGTTTTTT

j_gene: TRBJ1-1
d_gene: TRBD1
abundance: NA
v_gene: TRBV9
CDR3aa: CASSAGQGSNTEAFF
CDR3nt: TGTGCCAGCAGCGCAGGACAGGGTTCAAACACTGAAGCTTTCTTT

j_gene: TRBJ2-7
d_gene: NA
abundance: many
v_gene: TRBV5-1
CDR3aa: CASSFDGSSYEQYF
CDR3nt: TGCGCCAGCAGCTTCGACGGAAGCTCCTACGAGCAGTACTTC

j_gene: TRBJ1-2
d_gene: NA
abundance: many
v_gene: TRBV6-1
CDR3aa: CASSERWQTTNDKYGYTF
CDR3nt: TGTGCCAGCAGTGAACGATGGCAGACCACGAATGATAAGTATGGCTACACCTTC

j_gene: TRBJ2-1
d_gene: NA
abundance: NA
v_gene: TRBV3-1
CDR3aa: CASSPPEGGEQFF
CDR3nt: TGTGCCAGCAGCCCACCGGAAGGTGGTGAGCAGTTCTTC

j_gene: TRBJ2-1
d_gene: TRBD2
abundance: many
v_gene: TRBV29-1
CDR3aa: CSVDSSGYNEQFF
CDR3nt: TGCAGCGTTGACTCTAGCGGTTACAATGAGCAGTTCTTC

j_gene: TRBJ2-2
d_gene: NA
abundance: many
v_gene: TRBV10-3
CDR3aa: CAISDGYTNTGELFF
CDR3nt: TGTGCCATCAGTGATGGATATACGAACACCGGGGAGCTGTTTTTT

j_gene: TRBJ2-6
d_gene: NA
abundance: NA
v_gene: TRBV20-1
CDR3aa: CSAQDSSGANVLTF
CDR3nt: TGCAGTGCCCAGGACAGCTCTGGGGCCAACGTCCTGACTTTC

j_gene: TRBJ2-3
d_gene: NA
abundance: NA
v_gene: TRBV7-8
CDR3aa: CASSLERSGVRRDTQYF
CDR3nt: TGTGCCAGCAGCTTAGAGAGATCGGGAGTGCGTCGGGATACGCAGTATTTT

j_gene: TRBJ2-5
d_gene: TRBD1
abundance: NA
v_gene: TRBV28
CDR3aa: CASCLDRGLQETQYF
CDR3nt: TGTGCCAGCTGCTTGGACAGGGGCCTCCAAGAGACCCAGTACTTC